The 27 T cell receptor beta chains given below trace back to one sample, sequenced in a study of OX40 agonist ivuxolimab in advanced cancers. Profiled with immunoSEQ multiplex PCR; TCRdb holds only in-frame clones, not every one. Among around 30,000 clones listed, around 83% were seen once. This specimen consisted of CD4+ or CD8+ T cells sorted from blood, obtained in a trial of the OX40 agonist ivuxolimab. The origin of the receptors is an adult with an advanced solid tumor such as melanoma, head and neck, liver or kidney cancer.

This clone showed up just once. The rearrangement joins TRBV4-1 to TRBJ2-7; 10 bases agree with TRBD1. Germline trimming cut 3 bases from V and 3 bases from J; bases unmatched to any gene: 2. CDR1 MGHRA and CDR2 YSYEKL come from the germline V gene. The CDR3 is 14 residues long. The CDR3 reads CASSQGQGSYEQYF. The DNA for the CDR3 is TGCGCCAGCAGCCAGGGACAGGGGAGCTACGAGCAGTACTTC.

The genes are TRBV5-1 and TRBJ2-7, with a possible D match to TRBD1 (5 bases). V was shortened by 4 bases and J by 3 bases, with 20 bases between the two germline ends. This CDR3 spans 16 amino acids. CDR1 is SGHRS and CDR2 is YFSETQ in the germline V gene. This CDR3 is CASSPFPSTEYYEQYF. The CDR3 coding sequence is TGCGCCAGCAGCCCATTCCCATCGACAGAATACTACGAGCAGTACTTC.

The J gene is TRBJ2-7, the V gene TRBV30, with a possible D match to TRBD1 (6 bases). V was trimmed by 4 bases and J by 4 bases, leaving 14 bases between them. There are 13 residues in the CDR3. Germline assignment: CDR1 GTSNPN and CDR2 SVGIG (reference sequence). CDR3 in DNA: TGTGCCTGGACCCGAGGACAGACTTACGAGCAGTACTTC. Its protein is CAWTRGQTYEQYF.

This chain uses TRBV5-1 with TRBJ2-1; no firm D call. Germline V lookup: CDR1 SGHRS, CDR2 YFSETQ. Trimming pared 0 bases from V and 7 bases from J, leaving 5 bases between. The CDR3 extends over 12 amino acids. The CDR3 spells CASSLVWNEQFF. The CDR3 bases are TGCGCCAGCAGCTTGGTGTGGAATGAGCAGTTCTTC.

The J gene is TRBJ2-7, the V gene TRBV9; TRBD2 is a possible D gene (5 bases). The V end lost 0 bases, the J end lost 2 bases, and 12 bases lay between the germline ends. CDR3 length equals 15 residues. Germline V CDR1 and CDR2: SGDLS, YYNGEE. This CDR3 reads CASSVAGGRAYEQYF. The CDR3 nucleotides read TGTGCCAGCAGCGTAGCGGGCGGGCGCGCCTACGAGCAGTACTTC.

CDR3 region: CANTTGTGHSNQPQHF. CDR3 nucleotide sequence: TGTGCCAACACTACCGGGACAGGACATAGCAATCAGCCCCAGCATTTT. This sequence joins TRBV10-3 and TRBJ1-5; the match to TRBD1 covers 8 bases. Germline values: CDR1 ENHRY, CDR2 SYGVKD. V lost 10 bases, J lost 0 bases, and 11 bases stayed unmatched. The CDR3 spans 16 residues.

The CDR3 coding sequence is TGTGCCAGCAGTCCCCGGGGATCTTACGAGCAGTACTTC. This translates into CASSPRGSYEQYF. J is TRBJ2-7 and V is TRBV6-1; the D gene is possibly TRBD2 (5 bases). Trimming left V 5 bases short and J 4 bases short, with 12 bases between. Germline V lookup: CDR1 MNHNS, CDR2 SASEGT. CDR3 length equals 13 residues.

The chain employs TRBV19 and TRBJ2-1, with D unresolved. CDR3 length equals 14 residues. V was pared by 7 bases and J by 9 bases, with 19 bases between. The germline gives CDR1 LNHDA, CDR2 SQIVND (reference sequence). CDR3 nucleotides: TGTGCCAGTAATATTGGGCATCCCGTTAGTGAGCAGTTCTTC. It codes for CASNIGHPVSEQFF.

The chain uses TRBV11-2 and TRBJ2-7; D gene uncertain. Germline V gene sequence: CDR1 SGHAT, CDR2 FQNNGV. Trimming cost V 1 base and J 2 bases, with 6 bases left between them. The CDR3 length is 13 residues. CDR3 DNA: TGTGCCAGCAGCTTAGGGCGGCCCTACGAGCAGTACTTC. It translates to CASSLGRPYEQYF.

V gene TRBV10-3 combines with J gene TRBJ1-1; 9 nucleotides line up with TRBD1. There are 17 residues in the CDR3. Germline V gene lookup returns CDR1 ENHRY and CDR2 SYGVKD. With 6 bases clipped from V and 5 bases from J, the junction kept 16 bases outside the gene matches. The CDR3 nucleotides are TGTGCCATCAGACGCCAAACCGGGACAGGGATGGGGACTGAAGCTTTCTTT. As protein: CAIRRQTGTGMGTEAFF.

Many counts were recorded for this clone. The V gene is TRBV6-1, the J gene TRBJ2-7, with TRBD1 matching over 8 bases. The CDR3 runs to 15 residues. The J segment lost 0 bases and the V segment lost 2 bases, leaving 3 bases of the junction unmatched. Germline CDR1 is MNHNS and CDR2 is SASEGT. The CDR3 bases are TGTGCCAGCAGTGAACTTGGACAGGGCTCCTACGAGCAGTACTTC. Protein: CASSELGQGSYEQYF.

This clone was seen a handful of times. J is TRBJ2-5 and V is TRBV28; D uncertain. From germline, CDR1 is MDHEN and CDR2 SYDVKM. The CDR3 is made up of 13 amino acids. The V end was cut by 1 base, the J end by 8 bases, with 11 bases between. CDR3 in amino acids: CASSLLGIPTQYF. Written as DNA, the CDR3 is TGTGCCAGCAGTTTATTAGGCATCCCAACCCAGTACTTC.

This clone was observed a single time. The chain carries TRBV28 and TRBJ2-7, with 9 bases identical to TRBD2. The V gene's germline CDR1 is MDHEN and CDR2 SYDVKM. This CDR3 region has 15 residues. Trimming at V came to 6 bases and at J to 6 bases, leaving 12 bases not matched to a gene. The DNA for the CDR3 is TGTGCCAGCAGGTGGGCGGGAGGGCGACTCATCGAGCAGTACTTC. This encodes CASRWAGGRLIEQYF.

This chain links TRBV29-1 with TRBJ2-2; D not certain. This CDR3 comprises 13 residues. V gave up 6 bases and J gave up 0 bases, with 8 bases separating them. The germline V gene has CDR1 SQVTM and CDR2 ANQGSEA. In DNA, the CDR3 is TGCAGCGTGGCCCAAGCGAACACCGGGGAGCTGTTTTTT. This encodes CSVAQANTGELFF.

V gene TRBV28 combines with J gene TRBJ1-1; TRBD1 might be the D (5 bases). CDR3 length: 14 residues. Looked up from germline, CDR1 is MDHEN and CDR2 is SYDVKM. V lost 3 bases and J lost 3, with 11 bases in between. The chain's CDR3 is CASSFVGGYTEAFF. DNA of the CDR3: TGTGCCAGCAGTTTCGTCGGGGGATACACTGAAGCTTTCTTT.

The chain joins TRBV2 to TRBJ2-7; D is undetermined. Trimming stripped 3 bases from V and 0 bases from J, with 3 bases between. Germline V lookup: CDR1 SNHLY, CDR2 FYNNEI. The CDR3 sequence is 12 residues long. The CDR3 nucleotides are TGTGCCAGCAGTGACATCTCCTACGAGCAGTACTTC. As protein: CASSDISYEQYF. The variable domain in full, completed from reference TRBV2 and TRBJ2-7, reads EPEVTQTPSHQVTQMGQEVILRCVPISNHLYFYWYRQILGQKVEFLVSFYNNEISEKSEIFDDQFSVERPDGSNFTLKIRSTKLEDSAMYFCASSDISYEQYFGPGTRLTVT.

A few counts support this clone. The J gene is TRBJ2-7, the V gene TRBV15; D might be TRBD1 or TRBD2, each matching 6 bases. With 0 bases removed from V and 3 bases from J, the gap between germline ends came to 12 bases. Per the germline V gene, CDR1 is LNHNV and CDR2 is YYDKDF (reference sequence). CDR3 length equals 15 residues. CDR3 loop: CATSRDTGRYYEQYF. In DNA, the CDR3 is TGTGCCACCAGCAGAGACACAGGGAGGTACTACGAGCAGTACTTC.

V is TRBV6-5 and J is TRBJ2-7; D uncertain. V dropped 0 bases and J dropped 2 bases, with 8 bases sitting between them. This CDR3 spans 14 amino acids. Germline loops: CDR1 MNHEY, CDR2 SVGAGI. CDR3 loop: CASSYSRLTYEQYF. CDR3 DNA sequence: TGTGCCAGCAGTTACTCGAGATTGACCTACGAGCAGTACTTC.

This chain uses TRBV4-1 with TRBJ2-2; TRBD2 agrees at 9 bases. Germline V lookup: CDR1 MGHRA, CDR2 YSYEKL. The J segment lost 6 bases and the V segment lost 4 bases, leaving 6 bases of the junction unmatched. The CDR3 totals 15 residues. Here the CDR3 reads CASSRRGRAAGELFF. CDR3 DNA: TGCGCCAGCAGCCGACGCGGGAGGGCGGCCGGGGAGCTGTTTTTT.

The sample holds a few counts of this clone. The chain has TRBV25-1 and TRBJ2-5; 8 bases agree with TRBD1. Germline loops: CDR1 MGHDK, CDR2 SYGVNS. The CDR3 runs 14 residues. With 0 bases clipped from V and 4 bases from J, the junction kept 1 base outside the gene matches. CDR3 coding DNA: TGTGCCAGCAGTGAATATGACAGGGGAGAGACCCAGTACTTC. This codes for CASSEYDRGETQYF.

The CDR3 loop is CASSFGTGELFF. The CDR3 DNA reads TGCGCCAGCAGCTTCGGCACCGGGGAGCTGTTTTTT. The chain has TRBV5-1 and TRBJ2-2, with D unresolved. This CDR3 comprises 12 residues. CDR1 is SGHRS, CDR2 YFSETQ, per germline. Trimming left V 2 bases short and J 4 bases short, with 3 bases between.

The gene calls are TRBV6-5 and TRBJ2-7; maybe TRBD2 (6 bases). This CDR3 region has 12 residues. From germline, CDR1 is MNHEY and CDR2 SVGAGI. The V end lost 4 bases, the J end lost 7 bases, and 11 bases lay between the germline ends. CDR3 coding DNA: TGTGCCAGCAGTTCCCTCGCGGGGGAGCAGTACTTC. This encodes CASSSLAGEQYF.

The chain employs TRBV7-6 and TRBJ2-1; TRBD2 agrees at 9 bases. The CDR3 has 15 residues. Germline V gene lookup returns CDR1 SGHVS and CDR2 FNYEAQ. Trimming at V came to 5 bases and at J to 10 bases, leaving 12 bases not matched to a gene. The CDR3 coding sequence is TGTGCCAGCAGCCGCGGACTAGCGCCCCGTCAGGAGCAGTTCTTC. Translating it yields CASSRGLAPRQEQFF.

This chain joins TRBV2 and TRBJ2-7; 7 nucleotides match TRBD1. The germline V gene has CDR1 SNHLY and CDR2 FYNNEI. Losses at the gene ends were 8 bases for V and 1 base for J; bases not matched to a gene: 5. The CDR3 has 13 amino acids. This CDR3 reads CASGDRPSYEQYF. For the CDR3, the DNA is TGTGCCAGCGGGGACAGACCGTCCTACGAGCAGTACTTC.

The genes are TRBV28 and TRBJ1-1, with 10 bases identical to TRBD1. The length of the CDR3 is 13 residues. Germline trimming cut 8 bases from V and 5 bases from J; bases unmatched to any gene: 5. Germline loops: CDR1 MDHEN, CDR2 SYDVKM. As DNA, the CDR3 is TGTGCCAGCGACAGGGGGCTAGGTACTGAAGCTTTCTTT. Translated, it gives CASDRGLGTEAFF.

The chain recombines TRBV28 with TRBJ2-1; D unresolved. From germline, CDR1 is MDHEN and CDR2 SYDVKM. The CDR3 loop spans 12 amino acids. Trimming pared 2 bases from V and 10 bases from J, leaving 9 bases between. DNA of the CDR3: TGTGCCAGCAGTTTAGACTCCCTGGAGCAGTTCTTC. It codes for CASSLDSLEQFF.

The chain employs TRBV4-1 and TRBJ2-7; the D is unclear. V lost 3 bases and J lost 5, with 8 bases in between. This CDR3 comprises 12 residues. Germline V gene data show CDR1 as MGHRA and CDR2 as YSYEKL. CDR3 sequence: CASSQGLDEQYF. The CDR3 nucleotides are TGCGCCAGCAGCCAGGGTTTGGACGAGCAGTACTTC.